The clone carrying this T cell receptor (beta chain) was seen a single time. Antigen: not known. Roughly 41,000 productive templates were obtained per sample on average. Measured with immunoSEQ multiplex PCR; TCRdb has only the in-frame clones, and not every one. The sample lists about 15,000 clones; about nine tenths were seen once. These data originate in a study of STAT3 mutations in large granular lymphocyte leukemia. Study details: Over half of T-LGLL patients had one or more immunosuppressive regimens.

Study-level results: At least one immunodominant TCR beta clonotype appeared in every T-cell large granular lymphocyte leukemia patient.

In germline, CDR1 is SGHTA, CDR2 FQGNSA. This CDR3 region has 13 residues. The ends were cut back, 5 bases at V and 9 bases at J, with 17 bases in the middle. The sample consisted of peripheral blood mononuclear cells. This clonotype originated in a woman aged 45-65 years with T-cell large granular lymphocyte leukemia. Some clones in this sample may be carry-over from other donors' samples. The V and J genes are TRBV7-2 and TRBJ2-7; weak D call: TRBD1 (6 bases). Written as DNA, the CDR3 is TGTGCCAGCAGCCGTTCACAGGGAGTCTCGCAGTACTTC. Translating gives CASSRSQGVSQYF.